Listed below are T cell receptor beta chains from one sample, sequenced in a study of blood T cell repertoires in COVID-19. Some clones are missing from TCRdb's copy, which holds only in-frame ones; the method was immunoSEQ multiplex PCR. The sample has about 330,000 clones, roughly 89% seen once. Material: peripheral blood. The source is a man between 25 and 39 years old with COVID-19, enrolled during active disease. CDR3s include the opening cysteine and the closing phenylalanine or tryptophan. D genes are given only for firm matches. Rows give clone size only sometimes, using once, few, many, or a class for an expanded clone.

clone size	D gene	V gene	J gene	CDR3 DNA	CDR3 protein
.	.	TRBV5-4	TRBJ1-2	TGTGCCAGCAGCTTGTGGGGGGGCGGCTACACCTTC	CASSLWGGGYTF
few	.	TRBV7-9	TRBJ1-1	TGTGCCAGCAGCTTAGAGAGTCCTGAAGCTTTCTTT	CASSLESPEAFF
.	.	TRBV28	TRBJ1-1	TGTGCCAGCAGTTTTAGGGCGGGGCGTGAAGCTTTCTTT	CASSFRAGREAFF
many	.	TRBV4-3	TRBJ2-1	TGCGCCAGCAGCCAAGAAGGGGGTCTGAGTATGAACTACAATGAGCAGTTCTTC	CASSQEGGLSMNYNEQFF
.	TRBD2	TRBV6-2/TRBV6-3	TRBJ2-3	TGTGCCAGCAGCCGTTTCGGACTAGCGGGGGCGCAGTATACGCAGTATTTT	CASSRFGLAGAQYTQYF
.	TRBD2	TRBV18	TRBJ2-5	TGTGCCAGCTCACCGGGGACTAGCGGGGCTAAAGAGACCCAGTACTTC	CASSPGTSGAKETQYF
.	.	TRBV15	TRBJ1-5	TGTGCCACCAGCAGAGGCGGGCTGAGCAATCAGCCCCAGCATTTT	CATSRGGLSNQPQHF
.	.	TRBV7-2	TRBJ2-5	TGTGCCAGCAGCTTAGCGGCGGGGGCCCCCGGGGAGACCCAGTACTTC	CASSLAAGAPGETQYF
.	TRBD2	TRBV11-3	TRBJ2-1	TGTGCCACCGCCAGACTAGCGCCCGACTACAATGAGCAGTTCTTC	CATARLAPDYNEQFF
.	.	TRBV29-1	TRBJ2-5	TGCAGCGTTGGGGCGGGGGCTTGGGGCCAAGAGACCCAGTACTTC	CSVGAGAWGQETQYF
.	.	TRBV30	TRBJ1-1	TGTGCCTGGAGTGTAGGGGGACACACTGAAGCTTTCTTT	CAWSVGGHTEAFF
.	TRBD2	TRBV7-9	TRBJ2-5	TGTGCCAGCAGCCCCGGGGTAGCGGGCCTCCGGGAGACCCAGTACTTC	CASSPGVAGLRETQYF
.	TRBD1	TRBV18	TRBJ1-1	TGTGCCAGCTCACGGGGACAGCCCCAGGAGGAAGCTTTCTTT	CASSRGQPQEEAFF
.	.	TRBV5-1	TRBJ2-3	TGCGCCAGCAGCTTCCTCGGGACTTTCACAGATACGCAGTATTTT	CASSFLGTFTDTQYF
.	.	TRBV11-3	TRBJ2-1	TGTGCCAGCAGCTCCGGGCCTGGGGCACACAATGAGCAGTTCTTC	CASSSGPGAHNEQFF
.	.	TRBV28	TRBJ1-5	TGTGCCAGCAGTTCAATCAATCAGCCCCAGCATTTT	CASSSINQPQHF
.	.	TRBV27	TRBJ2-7	TGTGCCAGCAGTTTATTCGGGGGAAGCTACGAGCAGTACTTC	CASSLFGGSYEQYF
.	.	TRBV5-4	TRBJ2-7	TGTGCCAGCAGCTTAACAGGTAGCTACGAGCAGTACTTC	CASSLTGSYEQYF
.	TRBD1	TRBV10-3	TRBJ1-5	TGTGCCATCAGTGAGTCAGGGACAGGGATAAGTCAGCCCCAGCATTTT	CAISESGTGISQPQHF
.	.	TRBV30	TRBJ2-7	TGTGCCTGGAGACCCAGGGGTTTTTCCTACGAGCAGTACTTC	CAWRPRGFSYEQYF
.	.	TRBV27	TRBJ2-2	TGTGCCAGCAGTTTTCCAAGGCAGGGGTCGAACACCGGGGAGCTGTTTTTT	CASSFPRQGSNTGELFF
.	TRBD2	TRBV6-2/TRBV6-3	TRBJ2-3	TGTGCCAGCAGTTATGCGGGCGGGAGTAGGGGAAGTAACACAGATACGCAGTATTTT	CASSYAGGSRGSNTDTQYF
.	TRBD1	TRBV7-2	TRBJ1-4	TGTGCCAGCAGCCCGCAAGCCACAGGGGGGGAAAAACTGTTTTTT	CASSPQATGGEKLFF
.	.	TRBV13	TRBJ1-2	TGTGCCAGCAGCCCCCCTGGGGGACTTAAGGACTATGGCTACACCTTC	CASSPPGGLKDYGYTF
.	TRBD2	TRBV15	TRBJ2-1	TGTGCCACCAGCAGACCAGGACTAGGAGTCGGCTCCTACAATGAGCAGTTCTTC	CATSRPGLGVGSYNEQFF
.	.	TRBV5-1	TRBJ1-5	TGCGCCAGCAGCCTAGTTAGTAATCAGCCCCAGCATTTT	CASSLVSNQPQHF
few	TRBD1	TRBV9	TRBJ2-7	TGTGCCAGCAGCCGCGGACAGGGAATAGGCGAGCAGTACTTC	CASSRGQGIGEQYF
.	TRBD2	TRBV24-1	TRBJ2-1	TGTGCCACCAGTGATTTTGAAGGCCTAGCGGGAGGAAATGAGCAGTTCTTC	CATSDFEGLAGGNEQFF
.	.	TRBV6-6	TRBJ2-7	TGTGCCAGCAGTTACGCGAGGGCTTCCTCCTACGAGCAGTACTTC	CASSYARASSYEQYF
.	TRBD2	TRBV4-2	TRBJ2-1	TGTGCCAGCAGCCAAGACGAGGGGACTATATTCTACAATGAGCAGTTCTTC	CASSQDEGTIFYNEQFF
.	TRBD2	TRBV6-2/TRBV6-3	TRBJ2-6	TGTGCCAGCAGTACGGGACTAGCGGGGGGGATCCGCGTCCTGACTTTC	CASSTGLAGGIRVLTF
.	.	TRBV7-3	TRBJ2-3	TGTGCCAGCAGCCCGCAGGGGCGCGGAGATACGCAGTATTTT	CASSPQGRGDTQYF
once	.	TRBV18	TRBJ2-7	TGTGCCAGCTCACCAGGGTTGACAGGCGCTTTGTCCGAGCAGTACTTC	CASSPGLTGALSEQYF
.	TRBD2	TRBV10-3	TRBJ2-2	TGTGCCATCAGTGACACGGGAGGCAGGGAGGACGGGGAGCTGTTTTTT	CAISDTGGREDGELFF
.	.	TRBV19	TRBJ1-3	TGTGCCAGTAGTGACTGGACTCCTCGCGTTGGAAACACCATATATTTT	CASSDWTPRVGNTIYF
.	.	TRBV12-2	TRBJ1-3	TGTGCAAGTCGCTTAGGTACAGGGGGCAGTGGAAACACCATATATTTT	CASRLGTGGSGNTIYF
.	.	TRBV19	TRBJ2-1	TGTGCCAGTACCCAACGATGGCCTGAGCAGTTCTTC	CASTQRWPEQFF
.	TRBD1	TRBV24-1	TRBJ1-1	TGTGCCACCAGTGATGCCGGGACAGTCGAAAAAGCTTTCTTT	CATSDAGTVEKAFF
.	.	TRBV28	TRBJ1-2	TGTGCCAGCAGCTTGGACATCTATGGCTACACCTTC	CASSLDIYGYTF
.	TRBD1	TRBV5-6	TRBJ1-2	TGTGCCAGCAGCTTGGCCCTACAGGGGGCCCGCTATGGCTACACCTTC	CASSLALQGARYGYTF
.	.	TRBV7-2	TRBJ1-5	TGTGCCAGCAGCTTACGGACAGAGCGATTTCAGCCCCAGCATTTT	CASSLRTERFQPQHF
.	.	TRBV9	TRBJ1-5	TGTGCCAGCGGGGAGTATACTCAGCCCCAGCATTTT	CASGEYTQPQHF
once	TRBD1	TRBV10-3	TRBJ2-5	TGTGCCATCAGGGACAGGGACGGAGAGACCCAGTACTTC	CAIRDRDGETQYF
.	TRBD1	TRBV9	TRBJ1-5	TGTGCCAGCAGCGTAGAGGGGGCCAAAAATCAGCCCCAGCATTTT	CASSVEGAKNQPQHF
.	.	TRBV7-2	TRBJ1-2	TGTGCCAGCAGCTTAGAATCAGGGAGGGGAAACTATGGCTACACCTTC	CASSLESGRGNYGYTF
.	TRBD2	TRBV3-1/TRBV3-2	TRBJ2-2	TGTGCCAGCACTTTACTAGCGGGGGGCCTTCCGAACACCGGGGAGCTGTTTTTT	CASTLLAGGLPNTGELFF
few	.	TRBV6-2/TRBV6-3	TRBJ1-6	TGTGCCAGCAGTGAGGACGGGAAGGATTCACCCCTCCACTTT	CASSEDGKDSPLHF
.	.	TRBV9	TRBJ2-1	TGTGCCAGCAGCGCGGGGGGCCGGGACTTCTACAATGAGCAGTTCTTC	CASSAGGRDFYNEQFF
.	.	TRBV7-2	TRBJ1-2	TGTGCCAGCAGCACAGGGATTGGGGGCTATGGCTACACCTTC	CASSTGIGGYGYTF
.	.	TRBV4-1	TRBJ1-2	TGCGCCAGCAGCGGCGGGAGGTCCTATGGCTACACCTTC	CASSGGRSYGYTF
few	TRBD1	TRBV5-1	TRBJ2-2	TGCGCCAGCAGCCCTCAGCCAGGACAGGGGGCCGGGGAGCTGTTTTTT	CASSPQPGQGAGELFF
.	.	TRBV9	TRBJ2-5	TGTGCCAGCAGCGTGGACATCCAAGAGACCCAGTACTTC	CASSVDIQETQYF
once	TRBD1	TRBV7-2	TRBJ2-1	TGTGCCAGCAGCTTAACGGGACAGACCTACAATGAGCAGTTCTTC	CASSLTGQTYNEQFF
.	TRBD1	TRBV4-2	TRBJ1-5	TGTGCCAGCAGCCCTACCTCTTCAATTATTGGCGGTCTACAGGGGGCGCAAGGCAATCAGCCCCAGCATTTT	CASSPTSSIIGGLQGAQGNQPQHF